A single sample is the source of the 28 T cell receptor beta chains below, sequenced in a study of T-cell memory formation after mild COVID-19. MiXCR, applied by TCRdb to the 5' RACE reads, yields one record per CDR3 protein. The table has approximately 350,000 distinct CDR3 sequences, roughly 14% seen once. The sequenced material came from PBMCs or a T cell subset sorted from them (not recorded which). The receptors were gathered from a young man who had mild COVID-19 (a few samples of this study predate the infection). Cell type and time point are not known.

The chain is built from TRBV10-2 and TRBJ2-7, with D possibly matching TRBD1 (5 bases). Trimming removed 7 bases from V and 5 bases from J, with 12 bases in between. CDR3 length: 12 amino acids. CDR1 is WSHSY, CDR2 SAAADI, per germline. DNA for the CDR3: TGCGCCAGCATGGAGATCAGGGACGAGCAGTACTTC. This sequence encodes CASMEIRDEQYF.

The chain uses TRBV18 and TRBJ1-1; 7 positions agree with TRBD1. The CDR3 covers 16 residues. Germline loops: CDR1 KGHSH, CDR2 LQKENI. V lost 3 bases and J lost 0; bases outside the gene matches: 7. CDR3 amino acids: CASSPGTVGVNTEAFF. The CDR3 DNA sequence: TGTGCCAGCTCACCCGGGACAGTGGGGGTGAACACTGAAGCTTTCTTT.

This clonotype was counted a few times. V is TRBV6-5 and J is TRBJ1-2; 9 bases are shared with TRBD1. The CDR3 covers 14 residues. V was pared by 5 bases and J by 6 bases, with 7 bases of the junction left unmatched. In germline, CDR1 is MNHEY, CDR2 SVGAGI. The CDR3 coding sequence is TGTGCCAGCAGTCTATACCGGGACAGGGATGGCTACACCTTC. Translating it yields CASSLYRDRDGYTF.

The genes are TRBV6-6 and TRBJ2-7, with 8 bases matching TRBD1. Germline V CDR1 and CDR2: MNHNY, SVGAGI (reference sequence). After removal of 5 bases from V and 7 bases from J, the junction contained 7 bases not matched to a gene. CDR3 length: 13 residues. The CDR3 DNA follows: TGTGCCAGCAGTCTACCCGGACAGGGAGAGCAGTACGTC. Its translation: CASSLPGQGEQYV.

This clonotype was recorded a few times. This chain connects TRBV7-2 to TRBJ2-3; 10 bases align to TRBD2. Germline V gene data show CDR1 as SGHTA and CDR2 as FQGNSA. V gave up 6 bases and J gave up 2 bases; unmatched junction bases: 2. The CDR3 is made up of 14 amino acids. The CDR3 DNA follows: TGTGCCAGCAGGGGACTAGCGAACACAGATACGCAGTATTTT. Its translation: CASRGLANTDTQYF.

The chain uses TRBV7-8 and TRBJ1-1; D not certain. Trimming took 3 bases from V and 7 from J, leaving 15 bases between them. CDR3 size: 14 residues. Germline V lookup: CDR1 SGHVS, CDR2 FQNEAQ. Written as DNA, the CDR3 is TGTGCCAGCAGCTTGGGCAGGCGGGTAAATGAAGCTTTCTTT. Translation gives CASSLGRRVNEAFF.

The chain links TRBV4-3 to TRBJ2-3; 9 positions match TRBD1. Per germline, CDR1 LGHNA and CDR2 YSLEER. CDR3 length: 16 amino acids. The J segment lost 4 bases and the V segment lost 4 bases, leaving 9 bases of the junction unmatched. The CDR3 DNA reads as TGCGCCAGCAGCCGCTCTACAGGGGGCAGGTCAGATACGCAGTATTTT. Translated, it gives CASSRSTGGRSDTQYF.

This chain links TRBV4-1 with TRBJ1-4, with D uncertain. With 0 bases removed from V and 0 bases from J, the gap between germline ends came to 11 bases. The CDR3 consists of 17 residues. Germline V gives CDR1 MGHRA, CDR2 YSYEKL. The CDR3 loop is CASSQDGQITTNEKLFF. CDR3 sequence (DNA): TGCGCCAGCAGCCAAGATGGCCAGATCACAACTAATGAAAAACTGTTTTTT.

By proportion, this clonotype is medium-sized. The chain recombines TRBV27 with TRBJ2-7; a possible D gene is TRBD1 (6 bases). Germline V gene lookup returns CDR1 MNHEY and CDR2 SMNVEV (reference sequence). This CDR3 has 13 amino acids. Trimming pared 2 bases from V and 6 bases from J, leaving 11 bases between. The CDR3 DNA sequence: TGTGCCAGCAGTTTAAATTTCAGGGGCGAGCAGTACTTC. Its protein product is CASSLNFRGEQYF.

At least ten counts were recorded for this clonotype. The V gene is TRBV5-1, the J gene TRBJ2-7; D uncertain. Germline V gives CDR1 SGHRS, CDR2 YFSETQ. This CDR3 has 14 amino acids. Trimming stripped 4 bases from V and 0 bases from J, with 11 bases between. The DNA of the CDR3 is TGCGCCAGCAGCAGCCACCTGAGCTCCTACGAGCAGTACTTC. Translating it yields CASSSHLSSYEQYF. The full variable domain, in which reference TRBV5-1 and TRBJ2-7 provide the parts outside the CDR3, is KAGVTQTPRYLIKTRGQQVTLSCSPISGHRSVSWYQQTPGQGLQFLFEYFSETQRNKGNFPGRFSGRQFSNSRSEMNVSTLELGDSALYLCASSSHLSSYEQYFGPGTRLTVT.

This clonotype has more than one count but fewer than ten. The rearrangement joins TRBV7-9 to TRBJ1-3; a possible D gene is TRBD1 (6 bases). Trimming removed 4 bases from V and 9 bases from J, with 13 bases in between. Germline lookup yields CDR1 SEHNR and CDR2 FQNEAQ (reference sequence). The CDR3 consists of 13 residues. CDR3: CASSWTERGTIYF. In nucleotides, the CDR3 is TGTGCCAGCAGCTGGACAGAGCGGGGCACCATATATTTT.

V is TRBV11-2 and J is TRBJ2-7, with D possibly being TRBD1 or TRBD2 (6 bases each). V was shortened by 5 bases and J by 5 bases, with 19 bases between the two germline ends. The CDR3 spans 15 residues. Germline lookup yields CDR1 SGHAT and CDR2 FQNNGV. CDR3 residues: CASSRLSGAGNEQYV. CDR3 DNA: TGTGCCAGCAGCCGACTCTCGGGGGCCGGAAACGAGCAGTACGTC.

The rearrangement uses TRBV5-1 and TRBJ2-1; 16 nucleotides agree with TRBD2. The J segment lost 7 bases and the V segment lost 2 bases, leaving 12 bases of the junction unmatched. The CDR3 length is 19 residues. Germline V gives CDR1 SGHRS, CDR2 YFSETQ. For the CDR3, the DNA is TGCGCCAGCAGCTTTGCCTCCGGGACTAGCGGGGGGGCCGGGAATGAGCAGTTCTTC. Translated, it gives CASSFASGTSGGAGNEQFF. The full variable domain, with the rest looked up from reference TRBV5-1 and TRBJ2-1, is KAGVTQTPRYLIKTRGQQVTLSCSPISGHRSVSWYQQTPGQGLQFLFEYFSETQRNKGNFPGRFSGRQFSNSRSEMNVSTLELGDSALYLCASSFASGTSGGAGNEQFFGPGTRLTVL.

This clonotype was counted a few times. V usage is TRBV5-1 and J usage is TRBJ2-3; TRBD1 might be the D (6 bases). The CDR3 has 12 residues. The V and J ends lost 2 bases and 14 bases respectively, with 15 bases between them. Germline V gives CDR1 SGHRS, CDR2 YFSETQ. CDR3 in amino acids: CASSFTGSRWYF. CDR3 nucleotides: TGCGCCAGCAGCTTCACAGGGTCGAGGTGGTATTTT.

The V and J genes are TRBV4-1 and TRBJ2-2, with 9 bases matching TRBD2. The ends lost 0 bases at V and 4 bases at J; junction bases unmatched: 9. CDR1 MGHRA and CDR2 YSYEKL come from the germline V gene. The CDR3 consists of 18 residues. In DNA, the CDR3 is TGCGCCAGCAGCCAAGATGACGGACTAGCGTTAGGCACCGGGGAGCTGTTTTTT. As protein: CASSQDDGLALGTGELFF.

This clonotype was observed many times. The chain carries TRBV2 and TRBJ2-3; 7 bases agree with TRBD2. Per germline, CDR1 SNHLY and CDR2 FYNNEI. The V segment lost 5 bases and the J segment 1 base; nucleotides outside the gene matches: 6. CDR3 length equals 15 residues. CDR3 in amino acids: CASSRPSGGTDTQYF. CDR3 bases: TGTGCCAGCAGTCGGCCTAGCGGAGGCACAGATACGCAGTATTTT.

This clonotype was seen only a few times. CDR3 residues: CASSPRIVETQYF. The CDR3 coding sequence is TGTGCCAGCAGCCCGAGAATAGTTGAGACCCAGTACTTC. V is TRBV11-2 and J is TRBJ2-5; D remains ambiguous. The CDR3 spans 13 residues. V was trimmed by 5 bases and J by 5 bases, leaving 12 bases between them. CDR1 is SGHAT and CDR2 is FQNNGV in the germline V gene.

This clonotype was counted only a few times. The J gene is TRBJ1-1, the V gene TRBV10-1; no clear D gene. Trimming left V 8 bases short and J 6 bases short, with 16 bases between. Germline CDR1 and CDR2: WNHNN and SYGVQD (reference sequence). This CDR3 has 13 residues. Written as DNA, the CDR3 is TGCGCCAGCGGAGAATCCCCGGACGCTGAAGCTTTCTTT. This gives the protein CASGESPDAEAFF.

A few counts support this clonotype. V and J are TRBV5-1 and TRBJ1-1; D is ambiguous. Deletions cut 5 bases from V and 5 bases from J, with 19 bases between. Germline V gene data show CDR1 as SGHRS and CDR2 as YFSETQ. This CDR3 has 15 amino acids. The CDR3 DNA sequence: TGCGCCAGCAGTGACGGACGTTTCGGTCCTACTGAAGCTTTCTTT. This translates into CASSDGRFGPTEAFF.

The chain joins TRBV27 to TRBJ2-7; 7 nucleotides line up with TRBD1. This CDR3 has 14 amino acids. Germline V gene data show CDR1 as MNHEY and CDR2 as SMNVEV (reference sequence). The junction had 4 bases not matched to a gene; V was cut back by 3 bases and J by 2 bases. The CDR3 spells CASSFRDSTYEQYF. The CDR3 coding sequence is TGTGCCAGCAGTTTTCGGGACAGCACCTACGAGCAGTACTTC.

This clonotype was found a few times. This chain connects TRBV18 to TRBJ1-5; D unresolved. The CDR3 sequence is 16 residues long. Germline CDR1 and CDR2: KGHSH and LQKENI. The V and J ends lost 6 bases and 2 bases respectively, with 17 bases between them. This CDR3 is CASSPDGVRGNQPQHF. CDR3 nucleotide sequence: TGTGCCAGCTCCCCCGACGGCGTTAGGGGCAATCAGCCCCAGCATTTT.

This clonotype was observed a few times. The CDR3, as DNA: TGCGCCAGCAGCTTGGGACAGTGGGAATATAATTCACCCCTCCACTTT. The encoded protein is CASSLGQWEYNSPLHF. V gene TRBV5-1 combines with J gene TRBJ1-6, with a weak D call TRBD1 (5 bases). This CDR3 region has 16 residues. Trimming removed 0 bases at V and 4 bases at J, with 11 bases between. Per the germline V gene, CDR1 is SGHRS and CDR2 is YFSETQ.

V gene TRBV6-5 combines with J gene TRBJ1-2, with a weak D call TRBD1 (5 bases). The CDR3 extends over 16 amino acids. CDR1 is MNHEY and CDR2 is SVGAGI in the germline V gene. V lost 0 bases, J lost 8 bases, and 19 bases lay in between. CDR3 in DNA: TGTGCCAGCAGTTACTCGTATGGGCAGGGTGGAGAGGGCTACACCTTC. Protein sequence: CASSYSYGQGGEGYTF.

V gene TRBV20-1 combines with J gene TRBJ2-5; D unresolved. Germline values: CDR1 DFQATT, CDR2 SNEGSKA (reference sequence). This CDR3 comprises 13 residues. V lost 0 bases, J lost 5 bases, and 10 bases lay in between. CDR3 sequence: CSARDPLGETQYF. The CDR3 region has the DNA TGCAGTGCTAGAGATCCTCTTGGGGAGACCCAGTACTTC.

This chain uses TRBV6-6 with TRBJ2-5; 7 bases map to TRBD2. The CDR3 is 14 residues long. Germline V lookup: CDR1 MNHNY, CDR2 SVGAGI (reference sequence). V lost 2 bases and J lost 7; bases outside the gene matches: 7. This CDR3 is CASSYPGGTGTQYF. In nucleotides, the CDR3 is TGTGCCAGCAGTTACCCCGGGGGGACGGGGACCCAGTACTTC.

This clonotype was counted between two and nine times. The CDR3 protein is CASGVSRQNEQFF. The CDR3 DNA follows: TGTGCCAGCGGGGTTTCCCGGCAAAATGAGCAGTTCTTC. The gene calls are TRBV28 and TRBJ2-1; D remains unclear. This CDR3 contains 13 residues. Germline lookup yields CDR1 MDHEN and CDR2 SYDVKM. Deletions cut 8 bases from V and 7 bases from J, with 15 bases between.

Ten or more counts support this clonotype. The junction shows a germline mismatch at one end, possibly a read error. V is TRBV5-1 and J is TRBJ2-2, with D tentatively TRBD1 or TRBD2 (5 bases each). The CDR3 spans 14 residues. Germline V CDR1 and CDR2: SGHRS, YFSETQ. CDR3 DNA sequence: TGTGCCAGCAGCTTGCAGGGAGCCACCGGGGAGCTGTTTTTT. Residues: CASSLQGATGELFF.

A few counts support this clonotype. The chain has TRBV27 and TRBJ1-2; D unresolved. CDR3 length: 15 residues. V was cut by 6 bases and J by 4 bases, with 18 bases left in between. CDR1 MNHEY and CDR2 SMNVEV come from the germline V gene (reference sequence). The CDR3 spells CASSNFGRAGYGYTF. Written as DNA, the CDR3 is TGTGCCAGCAGCAATTTCGGACGGGCGGGCTATGGCTACACCTTC.